This T cell receptor (beta chain) emerged from a study of T cell responses to AZD1222 COVID-19 vaccine. Sequencing used immunoSEQ multiplex PCR; TCRdb keeps in-frame clones, though not all of them. The sample lists 150,000 or so clones; 70% to 90% were seen once. Germline values: CDR1 SGHNT, CDR2 YENEEA. V dropped 1 base and J dropped 8 bases, with 6 bases sitting between them. The CDR3 sequence is 13 residues long. This clone was recorded a few times. This TCR derives from an adult in good health. V and J are TRBV11-3 and TRBJ1-6; D uncertain. This specimen consisted of peripheral blood, obtained on day 0 of AZD1222 vaccination. CDR3 loop: CASSLGKDSPLHF. The DNA for the CDR3 is TGTGCCAGCAGCTTAGGCAAAGATTCACCCCTCCACTTT.